These 22 T cell receptor beta chains originate from one sample sequenced in a study of shared T cell receptors in the human thymus. Clones were sequenced by immunoSEQ multiplex PCR, and TCRdb holds only the in-frame ones, with some missing. Among fewer than 700,000 clones listed, approximately 90% were seen once. The data also belong to a second study, concerning human thymus T cells.

The sample comprised thymocytes. The receptors come from a boy less than two years old with a congenital heart defect.

The J gene is TRBJ2-3, the V gene TRBV30, with 8 bases that match TRBD2. This CDR3 has 15 residues. The trim removed 1 base at V and 7 bases at J, leaving 10 bases unmatched. The germline V gene has CDR1 GTSNPN and CDR2 SVGIG (reference sequence). The CDR3 here is CAWSAQAGAPNTQYF. As DNA, the CDR3 is TGTGCCTGGAGTGCCCAAGCGGGAGCCCCAAATACGCAGTATTTT.

V is TRBV9 and J is TRBJ2-3; D is perhaps TRBD2 (6 bases). This CDR3 is 16 amino acids long. Germline V lookup: CDR1 SGDLS, CDR2 YYNGEE. The V gene lost 0 bases and the J gene lost 3 bases, with 14 bases spanning the gap. CDR3 DNA: TGTGCCAGCAGCGTAGCTAGGGCGGGGCTAACAGATACGCAGTATTTT. Residues: CASSVARAGLTDTQYF.

This clone has just a few counts. The chain couples TRBV30 to TRBJ2-7, with D possibly TRBD1 on 5 matching bases. The CDR3 covers 12 residues. CDR1 is GTSNPN and CDR2 is SVGIG in the germline V gene (reference sequence). Between the trimmed V and J ends, which lost 4 bases and 5 bases, there was a span of 12 bases. The CDR3 sequence is CAWMPGLHEQYF. CDR3 DNA sequence: TGTGCCTGGATGCCAGGGCTCCACGAGCAGTACTTC.

The V call is TRBV4-3, the J call TRBJ2-5; 9 bases are shared with TRBD1. Per the germline V gene, CDR1 is LGHNA and CDR2 is YSLEER. The length of the CDR3 is 14 residues. V lost 5 bases and J lost 7; bases outside the gene matches: 8. CDR3 protein: CASSTRTGVGTQYF. As DNA, the CDR3 is TGCGCCAGCAGCACACGGACAGGGGTCGGGACCCAGTACTTC.

The CDR3 loop is CASSGSGRGASGELFF. CDR3 sequence (DNA): TGTGCCAGTAGTGGTAGCGGGAGGGGAGCGAGCGGGGAGCTGTTTTTT. The rearrangement uses TRBV19 and TRBJ2-2; 11 positions match TRBD2. V was pared by 5 bases and J by 7 bases, with 9 bases of the junction left unmatched. The germline V gene encodes CDR1 LNHDA and CDR2 SQIVND (reference sequence). The length of the CDR3 is 16 residues.

Turning to this clone: This same CDR3 is encoded by further DNA sequences in the sample. The chain employs TRBV7-9 and TRBJ2-5, with D perhaps matching TRBD2 (6 bases). Germline CDR1 and CDR2: SEHNR and FQNEAQ (reference sequence). Trimming shortened V by 4 bases and J by 1 base, and 10 bases separated the two germline ends. The CDR3 is 14 residues long. CDR3 sequence reads: CASSSGDFQETQYF. The CDR3 DNA sequence: TGTGCCAGCAGCTCCGGGGACTTCCAAGAGACCCAGTACTTC.

In DNA form, the CDR3 reads TGTGCCACCAGCAACCTGTTTGGGCAGGGCTCCAATCAGCCCCAGCATTTT. It is translated as CATSNLFGQGSNQPQHF. The chain recombines TRBV15 with TRBJ1-5, with D possibly matching TRBD1 (5 bases). V was pared by 4 bases and J by 3 bases, with 19 bases between. This CDR3 is built from 17 residues. Germline V CDR1 and CDR2: LNHNV, YYDKDF (reference sequence).

V gene TRBV7-7 combines with J gene TRBJ2-5; the match to TRBD2 covers 10 bases. Per the germline V gene, CDR1 is SSHAT and CDR2 is FNYEAQ (reference sequence). The CDR3 covers 18 residues. With V trimmed by 2 bases and J by 5 bases, 14 bases remained unmatched. CDR3 sequence: CASSLRVAGGPRGETQYF. The CDR3 DNA follows: TGTGCCAGCAGCTTACGGGTAGCGGGAGGACCACGGGGGGAGACCCAGTACTTC.

The genes are TRBV7-9 and TRBJ2-1, with D tentatively TRBD2 (6 bases). In germline, CDR1 is SEHNR, CDR2 FQNEAQ (reference sequence). This CDR3 region has 14 residues. Trimming stripped 8 bases from V and 5 bases from J, with 16 bases between. The CDR3 DNA reads as TGTGCCAGCTTGGAGGGAAAGACAGACAATGAGCAGTTCTTC. This translates into CASLEGKTDNEQFF.

This clone was counted between two and nine times. This rearrangement joins TRBV2 to TRBJ2-7; 7 bases fit TRBD1. The CDR3 runs to 14 residues. Germline V gives CDR1 SNHLY, CDR2 FYNNEI. V lost 6 bases and J lost 2; bases outside the gene matches: 7. CDR3 amino acids: CASSRTGDTYEQYF. The DNA of the CDR3 is TGTGCCAGCAGCAGAACAGGGGACACCTACGAGCAGTACTTC.

The CDR3 region is CASSPLHRASGANVLTF. DNA of the CDR3: TGTGCCAGCAGCCCGCTCCACAGGGCCTCTGGGGCCAACGTCCTGACTTTC. This chain joins TRBV14 and TRBJ2-6, with D possibly being TRBD1 (6 bases). The CDR3 is 17 residues long. V lost 4 bases, J lost 0 bases, and 13 bases lay in between. In germline, CDR1 is SGHDN, CDR2 FVKESK.

The chain employs TRBV2 and TRBJ2-7; the D gene is possibly TRBD1 (5 bases). V lost 0 bases and J lost 0, with 9 bases in between. CDR3 length equals 15 residues. Looked up from germline, CDR1 is SNHLY and CDR2 is FYNNEI. The CDR3 nucleotides read TGTGCCAGCAGTGAAGCCCTCAGGGACTCCTACGAGCAGTACTTC. Translating gives CASSEALRDSYEQYF.

This chain joins TRBV27 and TRBJ2-3; possibly TRBD2 for D (5 bases). Trimming cost V 0 bases and J 0 bases, with 19 bases left between them. The length of the CDR3 is 19 residues. Germline values: CDR1 MNHEY, CDR2 SMNVEV (reference sequence). The CDR3 protein is CASSLSTPLAGSSTDTQYF. As DNA, the CDR3 is TGTGCCAGCAGTTTATCTACCCCCCTGGCGGGTTCGAGCACAGATACGCAGTATTTT.

The gene calls are TRBV21-1 and TRBJ2-1; the table's D call of TRBD2 was not tested on the DNA. TRBV21-1 is marked as a pseudogene. The CDR3 is 14 residues long. The CDR3 coding sequence is TGTGCCAGCAGCAAGGGGCTAGCGTGGAATGAGCAGTTCTTC. Its protein product is CASSKGLAWNEQFF.

This clone was detected only a few times. The chain uses TRBV9 and TRBJ2-7; D is undetermined. From germline, CDR1 is SGDLS and CDR2 YYNGEE. Trimming pared 1 base from V and 7 bases from J, leaving 12 bases between. The CDR3 sequence is 13 residues long. The CDR3 protein is CASSVSPLEEQYF. CDR3 coding DNA: TGTGCCAGCAGCGTATCCCCCTTAGAGGAGCAGTACTTC.

The chain couples TRBV9 to TRBJ1-4; D perhaps matches TRBD1 (5 bases). With 3 bases removed from V and 4 bases from J, the gap between germline ends came to 13 bases. From germline, CDR1 is SGDLS and CDR2 YYNGEE. The CDR3 consists of 15 residues. The CDR3 DNA is TGTGCCAGCAGCGCCACCTTCGGGGGTAATGAAAAACTGTTTTTT. This codes for CASSATFGGNEKLFF.

The genes are TRBV19 and TRBJ2-7; D may be TRBD1 (6 bases). Trimming left V 2 bases short and J 3 bases short, with 14 bases between. The CDR3 is made up of 15 amino acids. Germline V gene data show CDR1 as LNHDA and CDR2 as SQIVND (reference sequence). CDR3 in amino acids: CASSINPDSDYEQYF. CDR3 bases: TGTGCCAGTAGTATAAACCCGGACAGCGACTACGAGCAGTACTTC.

This clone occurred once. The chain is built from TRBV4-3 and TRBJ2-1, with D possibly matching TRBD2 (6 bases). Trimming pared 1 base from V and 4 bases from J, leaving 11 bases between. This CDR3 contains 15 residues. Germline V gives CDR1 LGHNA, CDR2 YSLEER. The CDR3 sequence is CASSQAGRKYNEQFF. DNA for the CDR3: TGCGCCAGCAGCCAAGCCGGGAGAAAGTACAATGAGCAGTTCTTC.

The chain joins TRBV7-8 to TRBJ2-7; possible D gene TRBD1, 7 bases. There are 15 residues in the CDR3. V lost 1 base and J lost 0, with 10 bases in between. The germline V gene encodes CDR1 SGHVS and CDR2 FQNEAQ. CDR3 loop: CASSLGGDSSYEQYF. Written as DNA, the CDR3 is TGTGCCAGCAGCTTAGGGGGGGACAGCTCCTACGAGCAGTACTTC.

This chain joins TRBV9 and TRBJ2-5, with D possibly matching TRBD2 (5 bases). This CDR3 comprises 15 residues. With 0 bases removed from V and 0 bases from J, the gap between germline ends came to 9 bases. Germline V gene lookup returns CDR1 SGDLS and CDR2 YYNGEE. CDR3 residues: CASSVEISDQETQYF. The CDR3 coding sequence is TGTGCCAGCAGCGTAGAGATTAGCGACCAAGAGACCCAGTACTTC.

This chain connects TRBV6-1 to TRBJ2-1; TRBD1 is a possible D gene (6 bases). Germline V lookup: CDR1 MNHNS, CDR2 SASEGT. The ends were cut back, 8 bases at V and 10 bases at J, with 18 bases in the middle. The CDR3 totals 13 residues. The chain's CDR3 is CASQGGVKGEQFF. CDR3 nucleotide sequence: TGTGCCAGCCAAGGGGGAGTCAAGGGGGAGCAGTTCTTC.

The count of this clone is one. The chain uses TRBV4-1 and TRBJ2-5, with 13 nucleotides matching TRBD2. The J call is uncertain, as TRBJ2-7 better fits the DNA end. Germline CDR1 and CDR2: MGHRA and YSYEKL. This CDR3 contains 16 residues. The chain's CDR3 is CASSQTGLAGAYEQYF. CDR3 DNA: TGCGCCAGCAGCCAAACCGGACTAGCGGGGGCCTACGAGCAGTACTTC.